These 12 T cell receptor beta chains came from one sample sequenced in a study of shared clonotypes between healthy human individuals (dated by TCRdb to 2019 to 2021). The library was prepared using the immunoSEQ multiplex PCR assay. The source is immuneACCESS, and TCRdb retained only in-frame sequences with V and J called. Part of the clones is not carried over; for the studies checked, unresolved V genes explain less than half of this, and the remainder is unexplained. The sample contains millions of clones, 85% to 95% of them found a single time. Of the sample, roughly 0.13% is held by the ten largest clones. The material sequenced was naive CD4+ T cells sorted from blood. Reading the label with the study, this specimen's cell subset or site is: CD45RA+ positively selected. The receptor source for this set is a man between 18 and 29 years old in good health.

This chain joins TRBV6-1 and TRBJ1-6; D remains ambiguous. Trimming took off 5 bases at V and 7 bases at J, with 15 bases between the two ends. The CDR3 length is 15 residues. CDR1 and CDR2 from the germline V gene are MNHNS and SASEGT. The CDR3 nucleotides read TGTGCCAGCAGTCTACAAGAGACACAGAATTCACCCCTCCACTTT. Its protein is CASSLQETQNSPLHF.

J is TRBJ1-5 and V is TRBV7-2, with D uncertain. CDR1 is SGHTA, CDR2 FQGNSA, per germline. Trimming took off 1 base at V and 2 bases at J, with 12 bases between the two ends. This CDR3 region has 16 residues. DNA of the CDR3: TGTGCCAGCAGCTTAGTGGCAGGTTTGGGCAATCAGCCCCAGCATTTT. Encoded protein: CASSLVAGLGNQPQHF.

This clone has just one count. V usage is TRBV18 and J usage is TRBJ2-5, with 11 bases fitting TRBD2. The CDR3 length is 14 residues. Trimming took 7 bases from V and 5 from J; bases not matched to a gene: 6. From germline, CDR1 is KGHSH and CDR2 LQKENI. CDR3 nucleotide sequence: TGTGCCAGCTTCACTAGCGGGAGTCGGGAGACCCAGTACTTC. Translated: CASFTSGSRETQYF.

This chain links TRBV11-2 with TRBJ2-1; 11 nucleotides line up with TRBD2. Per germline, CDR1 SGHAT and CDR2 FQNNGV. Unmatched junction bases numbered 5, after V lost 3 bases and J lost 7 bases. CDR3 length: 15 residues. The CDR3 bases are TGTGCCAGCAGCTTCACTAGCGGGAGTAGGAATGAGCAGTTCTTC. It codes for CASSFTSGSRNEQFF.

CDR3 nucleotides: TGTGCCAGCAGCTTCGAACGGGAGACCCAGTACTTC. Translation: CASSFERETQYF. This chain connects TRBV7-8 to TRBJ2-5; no clear D. Deletions cut 3 bases from V and 5 bases from J, with 7 bases between. The CDR3 is 12 amino acids. Germline loops: CDR1 SGHVS, CDR2 FQNEAQ.

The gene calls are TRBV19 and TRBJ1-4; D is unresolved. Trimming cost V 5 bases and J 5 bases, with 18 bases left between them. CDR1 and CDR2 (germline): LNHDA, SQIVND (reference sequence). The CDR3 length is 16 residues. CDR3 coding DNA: TGTGCCAGTAGTGCCGCCCAGCGGTATTCGAATGAAAAACTGTTTTTT. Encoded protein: CASSAAQRYSNEKLFF.

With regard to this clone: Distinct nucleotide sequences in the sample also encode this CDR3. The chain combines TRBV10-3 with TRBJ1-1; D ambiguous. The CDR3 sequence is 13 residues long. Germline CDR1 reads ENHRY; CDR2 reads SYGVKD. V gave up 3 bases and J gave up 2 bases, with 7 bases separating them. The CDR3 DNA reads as TGTGCCATCAGTGAAGGTCTAAACACTGAAGCTTTCTTT. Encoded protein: CAISEGLNTEAFF.

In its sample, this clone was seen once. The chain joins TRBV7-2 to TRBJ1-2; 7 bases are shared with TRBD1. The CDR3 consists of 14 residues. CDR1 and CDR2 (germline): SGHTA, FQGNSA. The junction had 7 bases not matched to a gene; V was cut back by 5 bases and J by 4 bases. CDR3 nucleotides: TGTGCCAGCAGCCCCCGGGACAGTGCCTATGGCTACACCTTC. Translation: CASSPRDSAYGYTF. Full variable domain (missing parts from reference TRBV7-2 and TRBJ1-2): GAGVSQSPSNKVTEKGKDVELRCDPISGHTALYWYRQSLGQGLEFLIYFQGNSAPDKSGLPSDRFSAERTGGSVSTLTIQRTQQEDSAVYLCASSPRDSAYGYTFGSGTRLTVV.

The CDR3 is CASSRATSGEKLFF. In nucleotides, the CDR3 is TGTGCCAGCTCTCGGGCCACGAGCGGTGAAAAACTGTTTTTT. The gene calls are TRBV18 and TRBJ1-4, with unresolved D. The germline V gene has CDR1 KGHSH and CDR2 LQKENI. Deletions cut 6 bases from V and 7 bases from J, with 15 bases between. CDR3 length: 14 amino acids.

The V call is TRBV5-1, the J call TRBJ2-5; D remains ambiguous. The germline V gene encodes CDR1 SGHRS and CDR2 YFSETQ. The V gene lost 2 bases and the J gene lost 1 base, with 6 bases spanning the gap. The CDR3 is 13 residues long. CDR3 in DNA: TGCGCCAGCAGCTTTTTAGTCCAAGAGACCCAGTACTTC. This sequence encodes CASSFLVQETQYF. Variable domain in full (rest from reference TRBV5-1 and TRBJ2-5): KAGVTQTPRYLIKTRGQQVTLSCSPISGHRSVSWYQQTPGQGLQFLFEYFSETQRNKGNFPGRFSGRQFSNSRSEMNVSTLELGDSALYLCASSFLVQETQYFGPGTRLLVL.

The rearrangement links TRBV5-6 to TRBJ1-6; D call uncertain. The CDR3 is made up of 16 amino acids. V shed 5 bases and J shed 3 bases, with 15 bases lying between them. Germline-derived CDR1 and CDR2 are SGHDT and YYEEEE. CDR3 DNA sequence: TGTGCCAGCAGTTCGAGGCAGGCGGGCTATAATTCACCCCTCCACTTT. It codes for CASSSRQAGYNSPLHF. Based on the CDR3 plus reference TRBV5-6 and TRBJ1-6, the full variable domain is DAGVTQSPTHLIKTRGQQVTLRCSPKSGHDTVSWYQQALGQGPQFIFQYYEEEERQRGNFPDRFSGHQFPNYSSELNVNALLLGDSALYLCASSSRQAGYNSPLHFGNGTRLTVT.

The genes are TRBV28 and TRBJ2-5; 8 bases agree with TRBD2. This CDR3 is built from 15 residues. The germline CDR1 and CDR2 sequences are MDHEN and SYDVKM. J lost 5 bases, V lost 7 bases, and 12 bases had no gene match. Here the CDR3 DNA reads TGTGCCAGCACCTCTGGGAGGACGGGAGGGGAGACCCAGTACTTC. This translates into CASTSGRTGGETQYF.